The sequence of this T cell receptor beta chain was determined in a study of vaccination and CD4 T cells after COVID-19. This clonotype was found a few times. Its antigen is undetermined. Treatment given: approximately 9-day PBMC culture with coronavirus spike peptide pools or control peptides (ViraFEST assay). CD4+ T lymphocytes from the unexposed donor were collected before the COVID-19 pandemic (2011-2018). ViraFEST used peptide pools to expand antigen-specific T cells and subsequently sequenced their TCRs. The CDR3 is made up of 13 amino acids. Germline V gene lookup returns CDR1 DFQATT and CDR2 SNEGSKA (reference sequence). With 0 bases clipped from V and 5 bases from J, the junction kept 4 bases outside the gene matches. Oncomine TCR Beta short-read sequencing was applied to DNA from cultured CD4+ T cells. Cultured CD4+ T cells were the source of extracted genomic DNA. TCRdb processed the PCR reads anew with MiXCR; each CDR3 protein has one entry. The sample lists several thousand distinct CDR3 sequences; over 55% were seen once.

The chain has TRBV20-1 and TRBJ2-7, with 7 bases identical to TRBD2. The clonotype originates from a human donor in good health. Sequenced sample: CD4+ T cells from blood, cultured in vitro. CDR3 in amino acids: CSARDLAVDEQYF. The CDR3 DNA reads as TGCAGTGCTAGAGATCTAGCGGTGGACGAGCAGTACTTC.